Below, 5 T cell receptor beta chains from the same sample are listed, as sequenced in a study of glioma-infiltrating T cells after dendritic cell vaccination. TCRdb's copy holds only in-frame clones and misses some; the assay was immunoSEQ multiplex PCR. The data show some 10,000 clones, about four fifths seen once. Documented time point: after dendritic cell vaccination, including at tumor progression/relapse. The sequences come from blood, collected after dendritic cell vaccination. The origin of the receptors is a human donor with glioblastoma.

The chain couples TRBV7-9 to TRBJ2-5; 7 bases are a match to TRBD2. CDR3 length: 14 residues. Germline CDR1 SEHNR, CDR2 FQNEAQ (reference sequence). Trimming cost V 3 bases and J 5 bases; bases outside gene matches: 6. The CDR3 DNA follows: TGTGCCAGCAGCTTCCGGACTAGTTCGGAGACCCAGTACTTC. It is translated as CASSFRTSSETQYF.

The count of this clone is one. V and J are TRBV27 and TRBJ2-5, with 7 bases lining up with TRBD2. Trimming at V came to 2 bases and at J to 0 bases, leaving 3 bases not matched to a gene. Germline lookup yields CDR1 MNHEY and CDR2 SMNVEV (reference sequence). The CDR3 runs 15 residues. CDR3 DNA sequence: TGTGCCAGCAGTTTAAGGCGGGGGTACCAAGAGACCCAGTACTTC. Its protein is CASSLRRGYQETQYF.

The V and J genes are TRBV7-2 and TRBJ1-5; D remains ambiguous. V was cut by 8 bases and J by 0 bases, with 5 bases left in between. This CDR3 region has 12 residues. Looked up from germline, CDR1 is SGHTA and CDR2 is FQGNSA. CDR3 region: CASGHSNQPQHF. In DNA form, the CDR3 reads TGTGCCAGCGGGCATAGCAATCAGCCCCAGCATTTT.

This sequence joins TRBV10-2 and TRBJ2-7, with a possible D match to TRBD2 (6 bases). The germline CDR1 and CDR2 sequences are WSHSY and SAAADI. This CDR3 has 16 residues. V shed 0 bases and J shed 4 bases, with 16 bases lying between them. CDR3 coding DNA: TGCGCCAGCAGTGAGTCGGAGACAGTGCGGGGATACGAGCAGTACTTC. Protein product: CASSESETVRGYEQYF.

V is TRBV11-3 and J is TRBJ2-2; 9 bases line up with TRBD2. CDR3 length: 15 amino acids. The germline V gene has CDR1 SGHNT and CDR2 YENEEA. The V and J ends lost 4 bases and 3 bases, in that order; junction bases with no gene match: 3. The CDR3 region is CASSSTSGYTGELFF. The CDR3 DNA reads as TGTGCCAGCAGCTCGACTAGCGGTTACACCGGGGAGCTGTTTTTT.